The clone carrying this T cell receptor (beta chain) showed up many times. The antigen is undetermined. Conversion of TCR transcripts into cDNA relied on 5'RACE template switching, which added a universal primer site and UMIs. Each CDR3 protein gets one entry after TCRdb re-called the 5' RACE reads with MiXCR. The sample includes approximately 300,000 distinct CDR3 sequences, about 10% seen only once; the top ten take about 3.3%. V lost 6 bases to trimming and J lost 6 bases, with 11 bases between them. The CDR3 runs to 12 residues. Germline CDR1 DFQATT, CDR2 SNEGSKA (reference sequence). The data are from a study of T cells after yellow fever vaccination. Overall study findings and caveats: Only a small proportion of the clonotypes turned up in both the CD4 and the CD8 compartments, likely arising from convergent recombination. On re-exposure, the response was weaker but peaked faster, at day 5 versus 15.

This sequence originates from a young man who received the YFV17D yellow fever vaccine. The sequencing used CD4+ T cells sorted from PBMCs, collected 45 days after the yellow fever booster vaccination. The gene calls are TRBV20-1 and TRBJ1-4; D is uncertain. The CDR3 DNA follows: TGCAGTGCACGTGGGCTACATGAAAAACTGTTTTTT. Amino acids: CSARGLHEKLFF.